These 20 T cell receptor beta chains were all obtained from the same sample, sequenced in a study of human T cells and chemical hapten exposure. Each CDR3 protein is one row after TCRdb ran MiXCR on the RACE reads. Among some 180,000 distinct CDR3 sequences, around 22% were seen once, and the ten largest hold about 6.7%. Specified time point: patch test 1, 2 weeks after DPC sensitization. Specified treatment: therapeutic diphenylcyclopropenone sensitization with weekly scalp DPC. This material consisted of whole blood, taken in connection with sensitization to the hapten diphenylcyclopropenone (DPC). The source of these receptors is a woman aged 45-65 years with alopecia areata. Some clones in this sample may be carry-over from other donors' samples.

The chain recombines TRBV3-1 with TRBJ2-2, with a possible D match to TRBD2 (5 bases). From germline, CDR1 is LGHDT and CDR2 YNNKEL (reference sequence). The CDR3 spans 15 residues. Trimming left V 4 bases short and J 1 base short, with 10 bases between. CDR3 sequence reads: CASSRGLGNTGELFF. The CDR3 coding sequence is TGTGCCAGCAGCCGCGGACTCGGGAACACCGGGGAGCTGTTTTTT.

J is TRBJ2-7 and V is TRBV3-1; D is unresolved. V was shortened by 4 bases and J by 0 bases, with 10 bases between the two germline ends. Germline lookup yields CDR1 LGHDT and CDR2 YNNKEL (reference sequence). There are 14 residues in the CDR3. CDR3 sequence (DNA): TGTGCCAGCAGCCCGACGGCCCCCTCCTACGAGCAGTACTTC. Translating gives CASSPTAPSYEQYF.

The chain employs TRBV20-1 and TRBJ2-3; 12 nucleotides agree with TRBD2. This CDR3 is 16 amino acids long. J was trimmed by 7 bases and V by 2 bases; bases with no gene match: 10. Germline CDR1 is DFQATT and CDR2 is SNEGSKA (reference sequence). The CDR3 bases are TGCAGTGCTAGATCACGGACTAGCGGGGTTACGAATACGCAGTATTTT. Amino acid sequence: CSARSRTSGVTNTQYF.

This clonotype was observed a few times. The CDR3: CAISDRVREGYEQYF. CDR3 in DNA: TGTGCCATCAGTGACCGGGTGCGGGAAGGGTACGAGCAGTACTTC. V and J are TRBV10-3 and TRBJ2-7; maybe TRBD2 (6 bases). The CDR3 spans 15 residues. V lost 3 bases and J lost 4, with 16 bases in between. In germline, CDR1 is ENHRY, CDR2 SYGVKD.

The chain has TRBV11-2 and TRBJ2-4, with D hard to call. Trimming took off 4 bases at V and 0 bases at J, with 10 bases between the two ends. The germline V gene encodes CDR1 SGHAT and CDR2 FQNNGV. The CDR3 has 15 residues. The CDR3 sequence: CASSSWELAKNIQYF. The CDR3 DNA reads TGTGCCAGCAGCTCCTGGGAACTAGCCAAAAACATTCAGTACTTC.

The gene calls are TRBV9 and TRBJ1-3; no definite D call. CDR3 length: 16 residues. Germline CDR1 is SGDLS and CDR2 is YYNGEE. The ends were cut back, 4 bases at V and 0 bases at J, with 14 bases in the middle. The CDR3 reads CASSPQIRNSGNTIYF. Written as DNA, the CDR3 is TGTGCCAGCAGCCCCCAAATCAGGAACTCTGGAAACACCATATATTTT.

This clonotype was recorded a few times. This chain joins TRBV29-1 and TRBJ2-5, with D perhaps TRBD1 (6 bases). CDR1 SQVTM and CDR2 ANQGSEA come from the germline V gene. The V end lost 3 bases, the J end lost 4 bases, and 15 bases lay between the germline ends. The CDR3 length is 14 residues. CDR3 sequence: CSVDLAPRGETQYF. CDR3 coding DNA: TGCAGCGTTGACCTAGCACCCAGGGGAGAGACCCAGTACTTC.

This clonotype was picked up a small number of times. The rearrangement links TRBV7-9 to TRBJ1-1, with 8 bases lining up with TRBD1. The J segment lost 4 bases and the V segment lost 5 bases, leaving 15 bases of the junction unmatched. The CDR3 loop spans 17 amino acids. Per germline, CDR1 SEHNR and CDR2 FQNEAQ (reference sequence). CDR3 DNA: TGTGCCAGCAGCACTACTGACAGGGGCAACGGGGGCACTGAAGCTTTCTTT. It is translated as CASSTTDRGNGGTEAFF. The variable domain in full, with the rest retrieved from reference TRBV7-9 and TRBJ1-1, is DTGVSQNPRHKITKRGQNVTFRCDPISEHNRLYWYRQTLGQGPEFLTYFQNEAQLEKSRLLSDRFSAERPKGSFSTLEIQRTEQGDSAMYLCASSTTDRGNGGTEAFFGQGTRLTVV.

In its sample, this clonotype was seen a few times. This chain joins TRBV7-9 and TRBJ2-3; either TRBD1 or TRBD2 may fit D (5 bases each). The CDR3 totals 14 residues. The germline V and J ends were trimmed by 7 bases and 3 bases, with 14 bases remaining between them. Germline lookup yields CDR1 SEHNR and CDR2 FQNEAQ (reference sequence). The CDR3 spells CASTAVGGTDTQYF. The CDR3 nucleotides are TGTGCCAGCACCGCCGTTGGGGGAACAGATACGCAGTATTTT.

This clonotype has a handful of counts. V gene TRBV7-4 combines with J gene TRBJ1-6; 7 bases align to TRBD1. The CDR3 covers 16 residues. Germline CDR1 and CDR2: SGHVT and SQSDAQ. Trimming took 1 base from V and 9 from J; bases not matched to a gene: 9. The CDR3 region is CASSLEWQGVSSPLHF. The CDR3 nucleotides read TGTGCCAGCAGCTTAGAATGGCAGGGGGTGAGTTCACCCCTCCACTTT. Using reference TRBV7-4 and TRBJ1-6 for the parts outside the CDR3, the full variable domain is GAGVSQSPRYKVAKRGRDVALRCDSISGHVTLYWYRQTLGQGSEVLTYSQSDAQRDKSGRPSGRFSAERPERSVSTLKIQRTEQGDSAVYLCASSLEWQGVSSPLHFGNGTRLTVT.

V usage is TRBV6-6 and J usage is TRBJ2-7, with D hard to call. The V and J ends lost 6 bases and 3 bases respectively, with 9 bases between them. The CDR3 spans 12 residues. The germline V gene encodes CDR1 MNHNY and CDR2 SVGAGI (reference sequence). The CDR3 is CASSPKDYEQYF. CDR3 coding DNA: TGTGCCAGCAGCCCCAAGGACTACGAGCAGTACTTC.

The genes are TRBV5-5 and TRBJ2-1; D gene uncertain. The germline gives CDR1 SGHKS, CDR2 YYEKEE (reference sequence). Deletions cut 3 bases from V and 6 bases from J, with 7 bases between. There are 12 residues in the CDR3. In nucleotides, the CDR3 is TGTGCCAGCAGCTCGCCCTCCAATGAGCAGTTCTTC. It yields the protein CASSSPSNEQFF.

The V call is TRBV6-5, the J call TRBJ1-1; TRBD1 aligns across 9 bases. V gave up 1 base and J gave up 4 bases; unmatched junction bases: 4. The CDR3 loop spans 15 amino acids. Germline values: CDR1 MNHEY, CDR2 SVGAGI. The CDR3 coding sequence is TGTGCCAGCAGTTACTTTAGACAGGGGGGCACTGAAGCTTTCTTT. Its protein is CASSYFRQGGTEAFF.

This clonotype was counted many times. V gene TRBV6-5 combines with J gene TRBJ2-5; D unresolved. Trimming stripped 2 bases from V and 5 bases from J, with 3 bases between. The V gene's germline CDR1 is MNHEY and CDR2 SVGAGI. The CDR3 extends over 11 amino acids. CDR3 DNA: TGTGCCAGCAGTTACCTCGAGACCCAGTACTTC. Its translation: CASSYLETQYF.

The table lists this clonotype with a few counts. This chain joins TRBV29-1 and TRBJ2-3; 10 bases match TRBD2. Germline V gene sequence: CDR1 SQVTM, CDR2 ANQGSEA. The CDR3 covers 14 residues. The CDR3 is CSVILAGLPDTQYF. CDR3 sequence (DNA): TGCAGTGTCATACTAGCGGGACTACCAGATACGCAGTATTTT.

The CDR3 here is CASSRRELPYEQYF. DNA for the CDR3: TGTGCCAGCAGTCGCCGGGAGCTTCCCTACGAGCAGTACTTC. The rearrangement joins TRBV9 to TRBJ2-7; D may be TRBD2 (6 bases). CDR3 length: 14 amino acids. The V end lost 5 bases, the J end lost 2 bases, and 14 bases lay between the germline ends. CDR1 and CDR2 from the germline V gene are SGDLS and YYNGEE.

CDR3 sequence reads: CASSLGSGRANEQFF. CDR3 nucleotide sequence: TGTGCCAGCAGCTTAGGTAGCGGGAGGGCCAATGAGCAGTTCTTC. The V gene is TRBV7-2, the J gene TRBJ2-1; TRBD2 agrees at 11 bases. The CDR3 contains 15 residues. V dropped 1 base and J dropped 6; count of bases not matched to a gene: 2. The germline gives CDR1 SGHTA, CDR2 FQGNSA.

The chain uses TRBV29-1 and TRBJ2-1; TRBD2 aligns across 7 bases. The J segment lost 0 bases and the V segment lost 6 bases, leaving 5 bases of the junction unmatched. CDR3 length equals 14 residues. CDR1 and CDR2 (germline): SQVTM, ANQGSEA. CDR3 coding DNA: TGCAGCGTGGGGACTACCGGCTCCTACAATGAGCAGTTCTTC. It translates to CSVGTTGSYNEQFF.

This clonotype appeared a few times. This chain links TRBV20-1 with TRBJ2-5; TRBD2 agrees at 13 bases. Looked up from germline, CDR1 is DFQATT and CDR2 is SNEGSKA (reference sequence). The V gene end was trimmed by 2 bases and the J gene end by 5 bases; junction bases not matched to a gene: 2. The CDR3 has 14 residues. As DNA, the CDR3 is TGCAGTGCTAGACAGACTAGCGGGAGGGAGACCCAGTACTTC. It yields the protein CSARQTSGRETQYF.

The chain couples TRBV7-2 to TRBJ2-2; D is perhaps TRBD2 (5 bases). V was cut by 3 bases and J by 2 bases, with 7 bases left in between. Germline lookup yields CDR1 SGHTA and CDR2 FQGNSA. This CDR3 region has 14 residues. This CDR3 reads CASSFDYNTGELFF. In DNA, the CDR3 is TGTGCCAGCAGCTTTGACTACAACACCGGGGAGCTGTTTTTT.